This T cell receptor (beta chain) was observed in a study of T-cell memory formation after mild COVID-19 (dated by TCRdb to 2020 to 2022). Background for the entire study: Most TCR sequence clusters were specific to one of the two donors. In two donors, T-cell clones that expanded and contracted after mild COVID-19 were followed by sequencing TCRalpha and TCRbeta repertoires longitudinally. The cohort comprised two young, previously healthy adult volunteers, one female and one male. What the study reported, not specific to this receptor: From day 15 to 85, contracting clones showed balanced CD4/CD8 phenotypes, whereas a second wave of clones that expanded from day 15 to 37 leaned towards CD4+. Some responding clones were detected in pre-infection memory, which suggested that pre-existing cross-reactive memory T cells had joined the SARS-CoV-2 response. SARS-CoV-2 specificity was not confirmed for the second-wave clones peaking on day 37. Contracting CD4+ clones appeared mostly in the CM and EM memory subsets, whereas CD8+ clones were enriched in EMRA. Only two mild cases were covered by the study, and larger cohorts that include severe cases with pre-infection samples were considered necessary.

The sequencer listed for this sample is Illumina NovaSeq 6000. TCRalpha and TCRbeta cDNA libraries were built by 5'RACE with constant-segment primers, adding sample barcodes and unique molecular identifiers. RNA was extracted from every sample with Trizol reagent. Amplification of the libraries took two PCR steps, and the second step added a second sample barcode plus Illumina TruSeq adapters. Libraries were sequenced on an Illumina NovaSeq with 2 x 150 bp paired-end reads. Per the authors' processing: Demultiplexing of reads and collapsing into UMI-guided consensus sequences were performed with migec v1.2.7. With mixcr v2.1.11, UMI consensuses were aligned to TRA and TRB V and J templates and assembled into clonotypes. A clonotype was counted as expanded or contracted only when both edgeR and NoisET called the clonotype significant, with the noise models trained on biological replicates. edgeR calls used a false discovery rate-adjusted p below 0.01 and a log2 fold-change threshold of 1. PCA with hierarchical clustering of max-normalized trajectories of the 1000 most abundant clonotypes was used as exploratory dynamics analysis. Each responding clone was given a CD4 or CD8 phenotype based on the CD4+ and CD8+ repertoires, which had been sequenced separately. TCRdb's own reprocessing of the public reads used fastp at Q25 and MiXCR and kept productive beta chains. Rows matching on CDR3 protein sequence are summarized as one entry with the most common DNA and genes. TCRdb, rather than the study authors, made the V and J calls. The sample contains about 400,000 distinct CDR3 sequences, approximately 18% of them found a single time. The biggest ten clones account for 20% to 25% of the sample.

This clonotype occurred many times. Its antigen is currently not known. Base qualities were left out, and no much larger clone turns up one base away. Trimming takes 0 bases off V and 7 bases off J; junction bases not matched to a gene: 2. According to the germline V gene, CDR1 reads SGHDT and CDR2 reads YYEEEE. CDR3 length: 13 amino acids, cysteine to phenylalanine. Only CDR3 DNA is held: 39 bases, read in frame from base 1. Ficoll-Paque density gradient centrifugation was the method used to isolate PBMCs. The chain is assembled from TRBV5-6 and TRBJ1-1, with 8 central nucleotides matching TRBD1. Sequenced: PBMCs or a T cell subset sorted from them (not recorded which). This receptor was identified in a man in his late teens or twenties who had mild COVID-19 (a few samples of this study predate the infection). The sample titles of this study are shuffled in the database, so cell type and time point are left out; the donor was told from shared clones. The CDR3 protein is CASSLGQGIEAFF. Read as DNA, the sequence is TGTGCCAGCAGCTTGGGACAGGGGATTGAAGCTTTCTTT.